The clone carrying this T cell receptor beta chain occurred many times. TCRdb used MiXCR to reprocess the 5' RACE reads, holding one entry per CDR3 protein. The sample yields tens of thousands of distinct CDR3 sequences, roughly 7% seen once. The time point here: sample taken at primary tumor resection. This record comes from a study of spatial heterogeneity in lung cancer. This specimen was PBMCs, taken at surgery. The sequence derives from a male donor with early-stage non-small cell lung cancer.

Here the CDR3 DNA reads TGTGCCAGCAGCAAGACAGATCTTGCCCTGGAAGCTTTCTTT. It yields the protein CASSKTDLALEAFF. This chain connects TRBV7-2 to TRBJ1-1; TRBD1 might be the D (5 bases). CDR1 is SGHTA, CDR2 FQGNSA, per germline. This CDR3 spans 14 amino acids. The V and J ends lost 5 bases and 8 bases respectively, with 18 bases between them.